The 19 T cell receptor beta chains given below trace back to one sample, sequenced in a study of T cell repertoires in cytomegalovirus infection. TCRdb redid the calling of the reads with MiXCR, one entry per CDR3 protein. This table holds hundreds of thousands of distinct CDR3 sequences, around 32% found once. These TCRs' antigens remain unknown. The material was cultured PBMCs, obtained from culture after CMV antigen stimulation. Source of these receptors: a human donor in good health (CMV status not recorded). Some clones in this sample may be carry-over from other donors' samples.

This clonotype was counted a few times. This chain links TRBV6-2 or TRBV6-3 with TRBJ2-1; 10 nucleotides line up with TRBD1. The CDR3 has 16 amino acids. CDR1 is MNHEY, CDR2 SVGEGT, per germline. The V gene end was trimmed by 2 bases and the J gene end by 7 bases; junction bases not matched to a gene: 8. CDR3 region: CASSYPDRGRGNEQFF. CDR3 bases: TGTGCCAGCAGTTACCCTGACAGGGGGCGAGGGAATGAGCAGTTCTTC.

This chain joins TRBV30 and TRBJ1-1; D is uncertain. Trimming took off 2 bases at V and 0 bases at J, with 7 bases between the two ends. Germline V lookup: CDR1 GTSNPN, CDR2 SVGIG (reference sequence). The CDR3 is 13 residues long. The CDR3 nucleotides read TGTGCCTGGAGTCCCTCATTGAACACTGAAGCTTTCTTT. Translation: CAWSPSLNTEAFF. Combining the CDR3 with reference TRBV30 and TRBJ1-1 gives the whole variable domain SQTIHQWPATLVQPVGSPLSLECTVEGTSNPNLYWYRQAAGRGLQLLFYSVGIGQISSEVPQNLSASRPQDRQFILSSKKLLLSDSGFYLCAWSPSLNTEAFFGQGTRLTVV.

This chain joins TRBV7-9 and TRBJ1-2; 8 bases fit TRBD1. Germline CDR1 and CDR2: SEHNR and FQNEAQ (reference sequence). CDR3 length: 16 residues. V shed 0 bases and J 8 bases; nucleotides not matched to a gene: 11. The DNA for the CDR3 is TGTGCCAGCAGCTTAGCCCCCCCGGACAGGGCGGACGGCTACACCTTC. Translated, it gives CASSLAPPDRADGYTF.

The V gene is TRBV7-9, the J gene TRBJ2-1; D remains unclear. The V and J ends lost 8 bases and 0 bases respectively, with 17 bases between them. The CDR3 is 16 residues long. CDR1 and CDR2 from the germline V gene are SEHNR and FQNEAQ (reference sequence). CDR3 region: CASGLIGGSSYNEQFF. CDR3 bases: TGTGCCAGCGGCCTTATTGGCGGTAGCTCCTACAATGAGCAGTTCTTC.

This clonotype occurred once. The J gene is TRBJ2-1, the V gene TRBV5-4; D may match TRBD1 or TRBD2 (5 bases each). V lost 1 base to trimming and J lost 9 bases, with 17 bases between them. Per the germline V gene, CDR1 is SGHNT and CDR2 is YYREEE (reference sequence). This CDR3 has 15 residues. The CDR3 loop is CASSLSRGGFGEQFF. The CDR3 region has the DNA TGTGCCAGCAGCTTGAGCCGGGGCGGGTTCGGTGAGCAGTTCTTC.

This clonotype was seen more than once but under ten times. This chain links TRBV7-2 with TRBJ2-3, with D unclear. Between the trimmed V and J ends, which lost 7 bases and 2 bases, there was a span of 7 bases. The CDR3 contains 12 residues. Germline V CDR1 and CDR2: SGHTA, FQGNSA. In nucleotides, the CDR3 is TGTGCCAGCAACTCCGACACAGATACGCAGTATTTT. Protein: CASNSDTDTQYF.

The V call is TRBV15, the J call TRBJ2-3; D might be TRBD2 (5 bases). Germline V CDR1 and CDR2: LNHNV, YYDKDF (reference sequence). Trimming cost V 5 bases and J 6 bases, with 9 bases left between them. There are 12 residues in the CDR3. This chain's CDR3 is CATSVERDTQYF. The CDR3 nucleotides are TGTGCCACCAGCGTCGAGCGGGATACGCAGTATTTT.

This clonotype was seen more than once but under ten times. The rearrangement links TRBV6-2 or TRBV6-3 to TRBJ2-7; 9 bases fit TRBD2. From germline, CDR1 is MNHEY and CDR2 SVGEGT. V was pared by 0 bases and J by 4 bases, with 10 bases of the junction left unmatched. CDR3 length: 17 amino acids. The CDR3 nucleotides are TGTGCCAGCAGTTACTCTTCGAGCGGGGGGTTTTTTTACGAGCAGTACTTC. Translating it yields CASSYSSSGGFFYEQYF.

This clonotype was seen only a few times. This sequence joins TRBV7-8 and TRBJ1-1, with a weak D call TRBD1 (5 bases). The ends were cut back, 3 bases at V and 1 base at J, with 15 bases in the middle. The V gene's germline CDR1 is SGHVS and CDR2 FQNEAQ. The CDR3 extends over 16 amino acids. DNA for the CDR3: TGTGCCAGCAGCTTGTCGGGACTGTGGGGGAACACTGAAGCTTTCTTT. Amino acids: CASSLSGLWGNTEAFF.

For this clonotype: A much bigger clone sits one base away, suggesting this may be a read error. The chain uses TRBV7-8 and TRBJ2-1; TRBD2 is a possible D gene (6 bases). The CDR3 has 15 amino acids. Germline values: CDR1 SGHVS, CDR2 FQNEAQ. The CDR3 DNA sequence: TGTGCCAGCAGCTTCAGACTAGGGTTGGGCAATGTGCAGTTCTTC. Encoded protein: CASSFRLGLGNVQFF.

The V and J genes are TRBV7-8 and TRBJ1-6; the match to TRBD1 covers 9 bases. The ends lost 6 bases at V and 6 bases at J; junction bases unmatched: 6. CDR1 and CDR2 from the germline V gene are SGHVS and FQNEAQ. The CDR3 is 15 amino acids. In DNA form, the CDR3 reads TGTGCCAGCAGAGATGACAGGGGGGTTAATTCACCCCTCCACTTT. Translation gives CASRDDRGVNSPLHF.

This clonotype was observed a few times. The chain employs TRBV6-1 and TRBJ1-4, with 7 bases lining up with TRBD1. With V trimmed by 5 bases and J by 6 bases, 3 bases remained unmatched. This CDR3 spans 13 amino acids. Germline V gene data show CDR1 as MNHNS and CDR2 as SASEGT. The chain's CDR3 is CASSTGVDEKLFF. In nucleotides, the CDR3 is TGTGCCAGCAGTACAGGGGTAGATGAAAAACTGTTTTTT.

V and J are TRBV10-3 and TRBJ1-1, with D uncertain. Trimming removed 8 bases from V and 1 base from J, with 11 bases in between. The CDR3 length is 13 residues. CDR1 and CDR2 (germline): ENHRY, SYGVKD. The CDR3 loop reads CAIQSRENTEAFF. The CDR3 coding sequence is TGTGCCATCCAATCCCGGGAGAACACTGAAGCTTTCTTT.

This chain connects TRBV4-1 to TRBJ2-1; 11 bases fit TRBD2. Germline lookup yields CDR1 MGHRA and CDR2 YSYEKL. This CDR3 comprises 17 residues. V gave up 3 bases and J gave up 4 bases; unmatched junction bases: 8. The CDR3 nucleotides read TGCGCCAGCAGCCAGAGGTCCGGGACTAGCGGATACAATGAGCAGTTCTTC. Residues: CASSQRSGTSGYNEQFF.

V and J are TRBV20-1 and TRBJ2-3; D unresolved. This CDR3 is 12 amino acids long. Germline CDR1 reads DFQATT; CDR2 reads SNEGSKA (reference sequence). The CDR3 spells CRALPLPDTQYF. CDR3 in DNA: TGCAGGGCCCTCCCCCTCCCGGATACGCAGTATTTT.

This clonotype occurred a few times. The V gene is TRBV7-2, the J gene TRBJ1-2; D gene unclear. Per germline, CDR1 SGHTA and CDR2 FQGNSA. The CDR3 contains 12 residues. V lost 5 bases and J lost 4, with 8 bases in between. The chain's CDR3 is CASSTSIYGYTF. CDR3 nucleotide sequence: TGTGCCAGCAGCACGAGTATCTATGGCTACACCTTC.

The chain combines TRBV20-1 with TRBJ1-2, with unresolved D. The CDR3 contains 14 residues. V gave up 6 bases and J gave up 4 bases, with 18 bases separating them. CDR1 is DFQATT, CDR2 SNEGSKA, per germline (reference sequence). The chain's CDR3 is CSAQVRDPGYGYTF. Written as DNA, the CDR3 is TGCAGTGCCCAGGTCCGTGATCCCGGCTATGGCTACACCTTC.

The chain carries TRBV7-9 and TRBJ1-4; 10 nucleotides agree with TRBD1. Germline trimming cut 3 bases from V and 6 bases from J; bases unmatched to any gene: 4. CDR1 and CDR2 (germline): SEHNR, FQNEAQ (reference sequence). This CDR3 is built from 15 residues. The CDR3 region is CASSLDGTGDEKLFF. The CDR3 DNA sequence: TGTGCCAGCAGCTTGGACGGGACAGGGGATGAAAAACTGTTTTTT.

CDR3 sequence reads: CASSGGTGAYNEQFF. The CDR3 nucleotides are TGTGCCAGCAGCGGCGGGACAGGGGCCTACAATGAGCAGTTCTTC. This chain links TRBV6-5 with TRBJ2-1; TRBD1 matches 10 bases. The ends lost 6 bases at V and 2 bases at J; junction bases unmatched: 4. The CDR3 has 15 residues. Germline V lookup: CDR1 MNHEY, CDR2 SVGAGI.